The 2 T cell receptor beta chains below were found in one sample sequenced in a study of blood T cell repertoires in COVID-19. Produced via immunoSEQ multiplex PCR; TCRdb's table is partial and in-frame only. This table has 200,000 to 250,000 clones, more than 80% appearing once. Source material: PBMCs or T cells enriched from blood (not recorded which). These receptors all come from a man aged 35 to 55 who had recovered from COVID-19.

On this clone: The junction departs from germline at one end; a sequencing error may be responsible. The rearrangement links TRBV29-1 to TRBJ1-1; TRBD1 matches at 7 bases. Germline CDR1 and CDR2: SQVTM and ANQGSEA. There are 13 residues in the CDR3. The CDR3 sequence: CSVWGRGNAEAFF. The CDR3 region has the DNA TGCAGCGTCTGGGGCAGGGGGAACGCTGAAGCTTTCTTT.

The chain recombines TRBV10-1 with TRBJ1-5, with 9 bases matching TRBD1. The V gene end was trimmed by 6 bases and the J gene end by 6 bases; junction bases not matched to a gene: 6. Per the germline V gene, CDR1 is WNHNN and CDR2 is SYGVQD (reference sequence). This CDR3 has 14 residues. The DNA of the CDR3 is TGCGCCAGCAGAGCGGACAGGGGATTTCAGCCCCAGCATTTT. Its protein is CASRADRGFQPQHF.